Following are 8 T cell receptor beta chains from one sample sequenced in a study of siplizumab effects on memory and regulatory T cells. Here immunoSEQ multiplex PCR was the method, and the copy in TCRdb shows in-frame clones only, minus some. The repertoire holds 85,000 to 130,000 clones, with 94% as singletons. The sample consisted of Tregs sorted from blood. These receptors came from a human donor in good health.

The chain joins TRBV5-1 to TRBJ2-1; TRBD2 matches at 14 bases. The CDR3 has 16 residues. J lost 6 bases, V lost 4 bases, and 6 bases had no gene match. The germline V gene encodes CDR1 SGHRS and CDR2 YFSETQ. CDR3 sequence reads: CASSQGLAGVSNEQFF. CDR3 nucleotide sequence: TGCGCCAGCAGCCAGGGACTAGCGGGAGTTAGCAATGAGCAGTTCTTC.

The chain's CDR3 is CASSQTGEQYF. CDR3 sequence (DNA): TGTGCCAGCAGCCAAACTGGAGAGCAGTACTTC. The chain carries TRBV11-2 and TRBJ2-7; no reliable D call. Germline V CDR1 and CDR2: SGHAT, FQNNGV. The CDR3 has 11 residues. V was clipped by 5 bases and J by 7 bases, with 9 bases between them.

The rearrangement joins TRBV7-9 to TRBJ2-3; TRBD2 might be the D (6 bases). The ends were cut back, 3 bases at V and 2 bases at J, with 15 bases in the middle. There are 16 residues in the CDR3. CDR1 and CDR2 (germline): SEHNR, FQNEAQ (reference sequence). This CDR3 reads CASSFGGTSNTDTQYF. As DNA, the CDR3 is TGTGCCAGCAGCTTTGGTGGGACTTCAAACACAGATACGCAGTATTTT.

V usage is TRBV29-1 and J usage is TRBJ1-5; weak D call: TRBD1 (5 bases). The CDR3 consists of 13 residues. The V gene lost 6 bases and the J gene lost 5 bases, with 14 bases spanning the gap. Germline V lookup: CDR1 SQVTM, CDR2 ANQGSEA. DNA of the CDR3: TGCAGCGTCGGACATTTTGTGGATCAGCCCCAGCATTTT. Amino acids: CSVGHFVDQPQHF.

V and J are TRBV18 and TRBJ1-1, with a tentative D call TRBD1 (6 bases). Germline values: CDR1 KGHSH, CDR2 LQKENI. The V end lost 4 bases, the J end lost 2 bases, and 17 bases lay between the germline ends. The CDR3 has 16 amino acids. The CDR3 nucleotides are TGTGCCAGCTCACTCCAGCTTCGGACAGCCAACACTGAAGCTTTCTTT. Amino acids: CASSLQLRTANTEAFF.

The genes are TRBV11-2 and TRBJ2-1; D possibly corresponds to TRBD2 (6 bases). V gave up 2 bases and J gave up 6 bases, with 8 bases separating them. CDR3 length: 13 residues. CDR1 and CDR2 from the germline V gene are SGHAT and FQNNGV. CDR3 sequence (DNA): TGTGCCAGCAGCTTACTAGCGCTCAATGAGCAGTTCTTC. The encoded protein is CASSLLALNEQFF.

The chain employs TRBV7-9 and TRBJ2-7; no clear D. This CDR3 is built from 12 residues. Trimming stripped 6 bases from V and 0 bases from J, with 6 bases between. CDR1 and CDR2 (germline): SEHNR, FQNEAQ (reference sequence). CDR3 DNA sequence: TGTGCCAGCAGTAATCCCTCCTACGAGCAGTACTTC. Protein sequence: CASSNPSYEQYF.

The rearrangement uses TRBV6-5 and TRBJ2-1, with D perhaps TRBD2 (6 bases). This CDR3 has 15 amino acids. The ends were cut back, 7 bases at V and 2 bases at J, with 15 bases in the middle. Germline V gene data show CDR1 as MNHEY and CDR2 as SVGAGI. This CDR3 is CASTPTGSPYNEQFF. The CDR3 bases are TGTGCCAGCACCCCAACCGGGAGCCCCTACAATGAGCAGTTCTTC.